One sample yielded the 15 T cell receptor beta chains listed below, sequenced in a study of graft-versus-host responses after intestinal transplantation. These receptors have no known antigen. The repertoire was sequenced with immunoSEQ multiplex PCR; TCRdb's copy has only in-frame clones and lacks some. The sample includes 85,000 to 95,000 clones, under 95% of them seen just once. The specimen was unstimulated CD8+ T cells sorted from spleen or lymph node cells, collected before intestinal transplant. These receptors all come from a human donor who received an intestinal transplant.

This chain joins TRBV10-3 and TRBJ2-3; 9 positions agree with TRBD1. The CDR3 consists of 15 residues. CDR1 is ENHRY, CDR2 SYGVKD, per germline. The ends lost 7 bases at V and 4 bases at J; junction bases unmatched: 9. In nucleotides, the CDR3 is TGTGCCATCAATTCGTACAGGGGGCAGGCAGATACGCAGTATTTT. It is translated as CAINSYRGQADTQYF.

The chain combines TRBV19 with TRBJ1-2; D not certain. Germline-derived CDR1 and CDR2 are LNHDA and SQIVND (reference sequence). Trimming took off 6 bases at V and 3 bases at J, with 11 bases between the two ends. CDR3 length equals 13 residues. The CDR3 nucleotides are TGTGCCAGTAGATCGTCCGAGTACTATGGCTACACCTTC. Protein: CASRSSEYYGYTF. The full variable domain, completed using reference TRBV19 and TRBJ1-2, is DGGITQSPKYLFRKEGQNVTLSCEQNLNHDAMYWYRQDPGQGLRLIYYSQIVNDFQKGDIAEGYSVSREKKESFPLTVTSAQKNPTAFYLCASRSSEYYGYTFGSGTRLTVV.

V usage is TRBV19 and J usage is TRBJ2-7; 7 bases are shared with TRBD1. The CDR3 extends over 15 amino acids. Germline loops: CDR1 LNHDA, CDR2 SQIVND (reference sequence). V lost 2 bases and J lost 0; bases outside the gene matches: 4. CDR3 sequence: CASSISWTGSYEQYF. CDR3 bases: TGTGCCAGTAGTATATCCTGGACAGGCTCCTACGAGCAGTACTTC.

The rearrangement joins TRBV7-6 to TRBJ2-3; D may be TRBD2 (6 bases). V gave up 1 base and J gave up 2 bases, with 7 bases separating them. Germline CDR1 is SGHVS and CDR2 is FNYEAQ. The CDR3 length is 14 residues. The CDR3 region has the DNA TGTGCCAGCAGCTTAGGCGGGAACACAGATACGCAGTATTTT. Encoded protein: CASSLGGNTDTQYF.

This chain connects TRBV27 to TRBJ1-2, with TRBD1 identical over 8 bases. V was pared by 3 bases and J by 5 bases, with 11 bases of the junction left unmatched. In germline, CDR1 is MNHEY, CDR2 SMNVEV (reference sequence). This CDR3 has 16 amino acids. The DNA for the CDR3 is TGTGCCAGCAGTTTCTTCGGACAGGGAGGAGAGTATGGCTACACCTTC. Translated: CASSFFGQGGEYGYTF.

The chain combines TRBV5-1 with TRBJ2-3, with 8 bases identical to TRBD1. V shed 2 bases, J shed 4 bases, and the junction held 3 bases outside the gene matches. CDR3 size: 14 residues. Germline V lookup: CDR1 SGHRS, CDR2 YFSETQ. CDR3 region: CASSFGQGADTQYF. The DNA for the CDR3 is TGCGCCAGCAGCTTTGGACAGGGAGCAGATACGCAGTATTTT.

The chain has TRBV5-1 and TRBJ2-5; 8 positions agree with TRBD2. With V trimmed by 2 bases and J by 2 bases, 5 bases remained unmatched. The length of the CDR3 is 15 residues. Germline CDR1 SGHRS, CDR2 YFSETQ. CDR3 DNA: TGCGCCAGCAGCTTCTTGACGGGGGGGCAAGAGACCCAGTACTTC. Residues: CASSFLTGGQETQYF.

CDR3 loop: CASSAPGTGPEQFF. In DNA form, the CDR3 reads TGTGCCAGCAGCGCCCCGGGGACAGGGCCTGAGCAGTTCTTC. The chain combines TRBV9 with TRBJ2-1; 9 bases match TRBD1. The CDR3 has 14 residues. Losses at the gene ends were 3 bases for V and 9 bases for J; bases not matched to a gene: 7. CDR1 SGDLS and CDR2 YYNGEE come from the germline V gene.

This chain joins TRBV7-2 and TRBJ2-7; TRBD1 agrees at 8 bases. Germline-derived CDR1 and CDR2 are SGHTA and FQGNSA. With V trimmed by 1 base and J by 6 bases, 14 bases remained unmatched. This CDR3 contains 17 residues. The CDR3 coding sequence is TGTGCCAGCAGCTTAGGCCCTGCCGGGACAGGTGGATCCGAGCAGTACTTC. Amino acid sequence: CASSLGPAGTGGSEQYF.

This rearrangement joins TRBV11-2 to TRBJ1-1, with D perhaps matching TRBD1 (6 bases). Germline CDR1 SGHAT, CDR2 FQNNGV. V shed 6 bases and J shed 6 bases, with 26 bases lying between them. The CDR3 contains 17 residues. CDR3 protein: CASSVPQMGAVEAEAFF. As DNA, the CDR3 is TGTGCCAGCAGTGTACCCCAGATGGGGGCTGTGGAGGCTGAAGCTTTCTTT.

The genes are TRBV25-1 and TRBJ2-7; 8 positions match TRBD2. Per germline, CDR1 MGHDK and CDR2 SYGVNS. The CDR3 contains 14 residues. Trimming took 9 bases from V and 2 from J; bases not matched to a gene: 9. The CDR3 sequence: CASRSGGPTYEQYF. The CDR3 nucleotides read TGTGCCAGTAGAAGCGGGGGACCAACCTACGAGCAGTACTTC.

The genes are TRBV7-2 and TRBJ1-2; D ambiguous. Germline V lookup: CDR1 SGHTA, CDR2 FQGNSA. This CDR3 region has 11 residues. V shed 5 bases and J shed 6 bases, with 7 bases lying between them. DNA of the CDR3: TGTGCCAGCAGCCCCTCGGATGGCTACACCTTC. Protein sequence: CASSPSDGYTF.

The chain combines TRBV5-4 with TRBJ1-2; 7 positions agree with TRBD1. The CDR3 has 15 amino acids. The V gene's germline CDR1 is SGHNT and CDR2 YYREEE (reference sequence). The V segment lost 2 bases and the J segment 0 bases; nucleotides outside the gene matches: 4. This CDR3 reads CASSFSGGTNYGYTF. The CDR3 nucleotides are TGTGCCAGCAGCTTCTCAGGGGGGACTAACTATGGCTACACCTTC.

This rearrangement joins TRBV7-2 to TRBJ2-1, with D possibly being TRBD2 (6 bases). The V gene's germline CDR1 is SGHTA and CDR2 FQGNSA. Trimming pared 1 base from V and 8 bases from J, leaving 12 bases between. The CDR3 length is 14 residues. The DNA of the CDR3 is TGTGCCAGCAGCTTAGATTGGACTACGGATGAGCAGTTCTTC. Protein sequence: CASSLDWTTDEQFF.

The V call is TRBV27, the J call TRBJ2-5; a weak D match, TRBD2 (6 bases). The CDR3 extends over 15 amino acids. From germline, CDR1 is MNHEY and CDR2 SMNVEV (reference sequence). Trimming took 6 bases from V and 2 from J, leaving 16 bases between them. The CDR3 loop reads CASRRLDGGQETQYF. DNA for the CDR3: TGTGCCAGCAGAAGACTAGACGGGGGTCAAGAGACCCAGTACTTC.